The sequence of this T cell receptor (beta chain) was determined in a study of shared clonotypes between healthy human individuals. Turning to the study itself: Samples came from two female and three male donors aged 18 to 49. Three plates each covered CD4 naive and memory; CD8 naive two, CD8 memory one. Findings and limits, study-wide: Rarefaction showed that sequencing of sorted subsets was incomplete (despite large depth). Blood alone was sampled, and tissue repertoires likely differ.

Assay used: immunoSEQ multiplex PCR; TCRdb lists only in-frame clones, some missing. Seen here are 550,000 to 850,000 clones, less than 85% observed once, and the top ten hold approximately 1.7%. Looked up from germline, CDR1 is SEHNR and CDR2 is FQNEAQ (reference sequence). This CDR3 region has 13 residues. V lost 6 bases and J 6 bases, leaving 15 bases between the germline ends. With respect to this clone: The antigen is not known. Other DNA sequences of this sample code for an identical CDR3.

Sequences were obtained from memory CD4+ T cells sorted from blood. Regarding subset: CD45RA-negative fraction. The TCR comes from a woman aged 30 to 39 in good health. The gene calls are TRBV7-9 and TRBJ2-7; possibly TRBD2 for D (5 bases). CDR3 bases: TGTGCCAGCAGTTTAAGCGGCAGTTCCGAGCAGTACTTC. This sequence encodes CASSLSGSSEQYF.